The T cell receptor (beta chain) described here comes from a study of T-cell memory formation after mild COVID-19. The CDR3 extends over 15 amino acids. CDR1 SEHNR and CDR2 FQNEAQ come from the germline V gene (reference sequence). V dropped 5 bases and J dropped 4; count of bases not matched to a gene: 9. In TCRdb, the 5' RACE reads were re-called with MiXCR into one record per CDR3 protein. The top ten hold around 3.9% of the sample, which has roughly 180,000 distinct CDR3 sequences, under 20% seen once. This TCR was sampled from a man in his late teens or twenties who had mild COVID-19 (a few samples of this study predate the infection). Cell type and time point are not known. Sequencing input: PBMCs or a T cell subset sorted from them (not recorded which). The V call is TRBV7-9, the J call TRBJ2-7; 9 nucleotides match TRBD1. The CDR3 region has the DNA TGTGCCAGCAGCGCCTCCGGGACAGGGTGGTACGAGCAGTACGTC. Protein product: CASSASGTGWYEQYV.